This T cell receptor (beta chain) was sequenced for a study of T cell repertoires in cytomegalovirus infection. This CDR3 region has 14 residues. Deletions cut 2 bases from V and 6 bases from J, with 11 bases between. Per the germline V gene, CDR1 is MGHRA and CDR2 is YSYEKL. TCRdb called the reads again in MiXCR, with one record for every CDR3 protein. The sample contains just under 500,000 distinct CDR3 sequences, more than 30% of which appear only once. To note about this clonotype: Its cognate antigen is unknown.

Material: cultured PBMCs, obtained from culture after CMV antigen stimulation. The source is a human donor in good health (CMV status not recorded). Some clones in this sample may be carry-over from other donors' samples. The chain joins TRBV4-1 to TRBJ1-5, with D perhaps TRBD1 (5 bases). The CDR3 sequence: CASSQPGRGQPQHF. CDR3 coding DNA: TGCGCCAGCAGCCAACCAGGGAGGGGTCAGCCCCAGCATTTT.